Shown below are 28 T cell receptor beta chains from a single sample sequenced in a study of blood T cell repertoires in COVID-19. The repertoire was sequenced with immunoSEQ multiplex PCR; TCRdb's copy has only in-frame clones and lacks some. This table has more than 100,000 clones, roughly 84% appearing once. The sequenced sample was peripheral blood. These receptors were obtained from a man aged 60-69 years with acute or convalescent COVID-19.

This CDR3 reads CASGPGGTDTQYF. DNA for the CDR3: TGCGCCAGCGGCCCAGGGGGCACAGATACGCAGTATTTT. The V and J genes are TRBV5-1 and TRBJ2-3; maybe TRBD1 (6 bases). V gave up 7 bases and J gave up 1 base, with 10 bases separating them. This CDR3 comprises 13 residues. Germline V lookup: CDR1 SGHRS, CDR2 YFSETQ.

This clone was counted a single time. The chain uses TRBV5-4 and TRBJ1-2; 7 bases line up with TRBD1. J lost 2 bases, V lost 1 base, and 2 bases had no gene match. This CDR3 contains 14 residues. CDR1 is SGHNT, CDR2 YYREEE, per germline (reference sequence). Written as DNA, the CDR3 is TGTGCCAGCAGCTTGAACAGGGGCAACTATGGCTACACCTTC. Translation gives CASSLNRGNYGYTF.

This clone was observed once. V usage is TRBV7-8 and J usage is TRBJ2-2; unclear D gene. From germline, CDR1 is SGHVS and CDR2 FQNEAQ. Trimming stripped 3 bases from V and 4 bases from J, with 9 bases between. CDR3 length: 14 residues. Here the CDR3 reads CASSFAGFTGELFF. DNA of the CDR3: TGTGCCAGCAGCTTTGCAGGTTTCACCGGGGAGCTGTTTTTT. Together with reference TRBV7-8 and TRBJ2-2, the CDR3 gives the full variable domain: GAGVSQSPRYKVAKRGQDVALRCDPISGHVSLFWYQQALGQGPEFLTYFQNEAQLDKSGLPSDRFFAERPEGSVSTLKIQRTQQEDSAVYLCASSFAGFTGELFFGEGSRLTVL.

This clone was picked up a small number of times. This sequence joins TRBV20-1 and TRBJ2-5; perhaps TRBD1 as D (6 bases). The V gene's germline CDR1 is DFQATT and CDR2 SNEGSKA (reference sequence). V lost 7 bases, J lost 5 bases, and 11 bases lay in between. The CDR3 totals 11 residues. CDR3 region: CSVRGAETQYF. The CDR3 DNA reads TGCAGTGTCAGGGGCGCGGAGACCCAGTACTTC.

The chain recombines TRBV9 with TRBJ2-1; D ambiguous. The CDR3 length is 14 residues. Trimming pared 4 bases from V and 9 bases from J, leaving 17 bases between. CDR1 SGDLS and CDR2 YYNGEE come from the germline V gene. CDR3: CASSTFGGTGEQFF. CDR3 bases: TGTGCCAGCAGCACCTTCGGCGGTACGGGTGAGCAGTTCTTC.

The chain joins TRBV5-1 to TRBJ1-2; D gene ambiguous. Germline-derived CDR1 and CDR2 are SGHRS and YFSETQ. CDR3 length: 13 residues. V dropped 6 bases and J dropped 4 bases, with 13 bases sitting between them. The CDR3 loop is CASTLEGSYGYTF. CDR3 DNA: TGCGCCAGCACCCTTGAGGGTTCCTATGGCTACACCTTC.

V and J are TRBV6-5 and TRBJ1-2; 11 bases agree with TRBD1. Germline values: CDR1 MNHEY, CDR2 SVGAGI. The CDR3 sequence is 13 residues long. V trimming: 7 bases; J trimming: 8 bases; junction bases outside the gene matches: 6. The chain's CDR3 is CASTLGTGGGYTF. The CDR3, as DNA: TGTGCCAGCACCCTCGGGACAGGGGGAGGCTACACCTTC.

The CDR3 DNA reads as TGTGCCAGCAGTTACCTAGGGACATCCGAGGGCTACACCTTC. Its translation is CASSYLGTSEGYTF. The chain combines TRBV6-6 with TRBJ1-2, with a possible D match to TRBD1 (6 bases). CDR1 is MNHNY, CDR2 SVGAGI, per germline (reference sequence). Trimming took 2 bases from V and 8 from J, leaving 15 bases between them. CDR3 length: 14 amino acids.

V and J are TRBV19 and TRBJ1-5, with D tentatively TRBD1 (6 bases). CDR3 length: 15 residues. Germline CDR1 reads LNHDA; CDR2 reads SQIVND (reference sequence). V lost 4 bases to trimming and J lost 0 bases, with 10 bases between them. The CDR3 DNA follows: TGTGCCAGTAGTAATACAGGGATTAGCAATCAGCCCCAGCATTTT. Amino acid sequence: CASSNTGISNQPQHF.

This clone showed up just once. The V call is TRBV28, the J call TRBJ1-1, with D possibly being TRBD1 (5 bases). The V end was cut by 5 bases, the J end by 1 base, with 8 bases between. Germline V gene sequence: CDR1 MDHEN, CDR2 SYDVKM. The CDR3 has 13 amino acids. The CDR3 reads CASSRQGNTEAFF. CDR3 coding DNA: TGTGCCAGCAGTCGGCAGGGGAACACTGAAGCTTTCTTT.

This CDR3 is CAWRKVRLGQGLGTDTQYF. The CDR3 coding sequence is TGTGCCTGGAGGAAGGTTCGTCTCGGACAGGGTTTAGGCACAGATACGCAGTATTTT. The rearrangement joins TRBV30 to TRBJ2-3, with 8 bases identical to TRBD1. The trim removed 3 bases at V and 1 base at J, leaving 18 bases unmatched. This CDR3 is 19 amino acids long. From germline, CDR1 is GTSNPN and CDR2 SVGIG (reference sequence). Looking up the rest from reference TRBV30 and TRBJ2-3 gives the full variable domain: SQTIHQWPATLVQPVGSPLSLECTVEGTSNPNLYWYRQAAGRGLQLLFYSVGIGQISSEVPQNLSASRPQDRQFILSSKKLLLSDSGFYLCAWRKVRLGQGLGTDTQYFGPGTRLTVL.

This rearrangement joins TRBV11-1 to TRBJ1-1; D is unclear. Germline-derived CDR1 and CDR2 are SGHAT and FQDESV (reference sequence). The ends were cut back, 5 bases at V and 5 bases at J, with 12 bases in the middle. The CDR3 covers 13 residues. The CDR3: CASSPRPGTEAFF. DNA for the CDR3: TGTGCCAGCAGCCCGAGGCCGGGGACTGAAGCTTTCTTT.

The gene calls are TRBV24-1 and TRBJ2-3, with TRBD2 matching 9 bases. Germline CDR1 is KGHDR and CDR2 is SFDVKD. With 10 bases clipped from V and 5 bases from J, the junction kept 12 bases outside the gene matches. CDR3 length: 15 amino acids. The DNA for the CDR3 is TGTGCCACAGGCCTAGCGGGGCCCAGCGGAGATACGCAGTATTTT. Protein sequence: CATGLAGPSGDTQYF.

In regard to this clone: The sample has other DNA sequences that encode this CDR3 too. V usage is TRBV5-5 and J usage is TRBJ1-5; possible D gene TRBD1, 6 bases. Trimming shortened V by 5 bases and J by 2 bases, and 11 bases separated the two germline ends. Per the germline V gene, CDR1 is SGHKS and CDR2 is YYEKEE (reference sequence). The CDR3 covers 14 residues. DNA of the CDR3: TGTGCCAGCAGTCTGGCAGGGGGCAATCAGCCCCAGCATTTT. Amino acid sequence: CASSLAGGNQPQHF.

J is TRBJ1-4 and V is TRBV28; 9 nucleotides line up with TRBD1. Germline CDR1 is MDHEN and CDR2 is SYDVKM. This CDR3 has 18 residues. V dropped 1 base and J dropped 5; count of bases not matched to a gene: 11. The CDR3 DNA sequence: TGTGCCAGCAGTTTATATTTTGGGACAGGGAGGGGAAATGAAAAACTGTTTTTT. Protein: CASSLYFGTGRGNEKLFF.

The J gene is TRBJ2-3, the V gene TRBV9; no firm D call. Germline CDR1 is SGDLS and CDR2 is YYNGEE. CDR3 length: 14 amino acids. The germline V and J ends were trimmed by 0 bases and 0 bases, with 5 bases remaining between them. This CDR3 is CASSVGHSTDTQYF. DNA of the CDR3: TGTGCCAGCAGCGTAGGTCATAGCACAGATACGCAGTATTTT.

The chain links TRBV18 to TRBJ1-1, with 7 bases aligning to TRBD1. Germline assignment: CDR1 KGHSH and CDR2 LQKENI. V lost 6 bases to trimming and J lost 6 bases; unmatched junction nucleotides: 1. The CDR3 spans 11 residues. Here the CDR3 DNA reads TGTGCCAGCTCCCAGGGGGCTGAAGCTTTCTTT. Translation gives CASSQGAEAFF.

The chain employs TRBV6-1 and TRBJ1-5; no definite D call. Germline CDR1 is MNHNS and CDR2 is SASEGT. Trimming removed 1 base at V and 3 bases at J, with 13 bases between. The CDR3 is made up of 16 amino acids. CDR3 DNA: TGTGCCAGCAGTGAAGTTGGAGCTTTCAACAATCAGCCCCAGCATTTT. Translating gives CASSEVGAFNNQPQHF.

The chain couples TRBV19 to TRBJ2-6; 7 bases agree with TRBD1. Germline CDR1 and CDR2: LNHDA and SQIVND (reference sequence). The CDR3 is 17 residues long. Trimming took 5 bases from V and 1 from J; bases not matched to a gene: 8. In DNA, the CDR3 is TGTGCCAGTAGTGCACCGCGACAGGGTTCTGGGGCCAACGTCCTGACTTTC. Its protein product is CASSAPRQGSGANVLTF. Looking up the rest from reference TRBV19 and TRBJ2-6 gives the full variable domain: DGGITQSPKYLFRKEGQNVTLSCEQNLNHDAMYWYRQDPGQGLRLIYYSQIVNDFQKGDIAEGYSVSREKKESFPLTVTSAQKNPTAFYLCASSAPRQGSGANVLTFGAGSRLTVL.

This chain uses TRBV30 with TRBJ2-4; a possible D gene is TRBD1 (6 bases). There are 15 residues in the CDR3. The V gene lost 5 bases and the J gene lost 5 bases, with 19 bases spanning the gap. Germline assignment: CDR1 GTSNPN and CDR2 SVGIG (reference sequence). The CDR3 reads CAWLSGQGPQNIQYF. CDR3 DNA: TGTGCCTGGCTCAGTGGGCAGGGGCCCCAAAACATTCAGTACTTC.

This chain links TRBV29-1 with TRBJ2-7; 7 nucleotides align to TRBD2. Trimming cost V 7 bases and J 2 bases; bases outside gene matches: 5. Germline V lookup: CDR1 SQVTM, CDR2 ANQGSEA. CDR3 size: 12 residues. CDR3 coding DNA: TGCAGCGCCCGGGACTACGCCTACGAGCAGTACTTC. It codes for CSARDYAYEQYF.

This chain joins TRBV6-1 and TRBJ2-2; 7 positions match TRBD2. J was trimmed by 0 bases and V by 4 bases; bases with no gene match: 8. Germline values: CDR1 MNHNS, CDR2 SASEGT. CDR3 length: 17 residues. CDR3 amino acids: CASSVSSGGPNTGELFF. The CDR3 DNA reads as TGTGCCAGCAGTGTCTCTAGCGGAGGCCCGAACACCGGGGAGCTGTTTTTT.

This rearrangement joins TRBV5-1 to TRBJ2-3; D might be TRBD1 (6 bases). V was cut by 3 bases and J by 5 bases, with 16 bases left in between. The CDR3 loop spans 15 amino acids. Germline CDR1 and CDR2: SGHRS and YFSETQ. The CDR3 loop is CASSSLMTGGDTQYF. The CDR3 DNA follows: TGCGCCAGCAGCTCCTTAATGACAGGCGGAGATACGCAGTATTTT. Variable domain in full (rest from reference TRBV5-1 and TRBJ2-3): KAGVTQTPRYLIKTRGQQVTLSCSPISGHRSVSWYQQTPGQGLQFLFEYFSETQRNKGNFPGRFSGRQFSNSRSEMNVSTLELGDSALYLCASSSLMTGGDTQYFGPGTRLTVL.

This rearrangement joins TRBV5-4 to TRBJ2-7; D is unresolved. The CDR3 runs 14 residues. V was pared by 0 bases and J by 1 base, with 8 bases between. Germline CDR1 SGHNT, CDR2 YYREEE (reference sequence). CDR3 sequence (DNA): TGTGCCAGCAGCTTGGGAGACACTTCCTACGAGCAGTACTTC. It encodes CASSLGDTSYEQYF.

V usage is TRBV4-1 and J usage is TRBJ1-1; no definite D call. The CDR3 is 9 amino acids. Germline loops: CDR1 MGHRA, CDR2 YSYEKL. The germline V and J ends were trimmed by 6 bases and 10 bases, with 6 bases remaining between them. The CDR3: CASRGRAFF. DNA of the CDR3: TGCGCCAGCAGGGGGAGAGCTTTCTTT.

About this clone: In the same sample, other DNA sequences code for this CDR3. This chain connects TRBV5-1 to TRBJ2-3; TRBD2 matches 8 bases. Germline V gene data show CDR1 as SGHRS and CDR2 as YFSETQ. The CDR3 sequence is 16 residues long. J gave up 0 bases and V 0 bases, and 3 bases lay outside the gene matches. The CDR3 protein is CASSLALAASTDTQYF. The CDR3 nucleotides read TGCGCCAGCAGCTTGGCACTAGCGGCTAGCACAGATACGCAGTATTTT.

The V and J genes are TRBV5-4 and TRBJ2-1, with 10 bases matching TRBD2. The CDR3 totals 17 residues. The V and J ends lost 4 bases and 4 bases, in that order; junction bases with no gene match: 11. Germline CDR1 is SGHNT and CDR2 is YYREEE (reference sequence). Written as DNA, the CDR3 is TGTGCCAGCAGCCCTTCTTTTGGGACTAGCGCTTACAATGAGCAGTTCTTC. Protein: CASSPSFGTSAYNEQFF.

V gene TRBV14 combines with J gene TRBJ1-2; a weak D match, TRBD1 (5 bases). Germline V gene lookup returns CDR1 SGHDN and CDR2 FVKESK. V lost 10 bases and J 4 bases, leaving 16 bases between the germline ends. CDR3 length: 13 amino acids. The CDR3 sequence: CATARVAGYGYTF. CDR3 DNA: TGTGCCACCGCCAGGGTTGCTGGCTATGGCTACACCTTC.